This T cell receptor beta chain originates from a study of cytomegalovirus exposure and HLA in healthy donors. Study as a whole: The 100 to 150 validation repertoires and the 666 first-cohort repertoires shared a platform, a later analysis reported.

Sequenced by immunoSEQ multiplex PCR; TCRdb stores in-frame clones only, minus some. The sample has over 80,000 clones, approximately 81% seen once. A remark on this clone: Its antigen is currently unknown.

Study results and limitations: First-cohort TCR clusters were later found to tend to co-occur in the roughly 130 validation repertoires. According to reports, the classifier identified cytomegalovirus status with high specificity and sensitivity. Cytomegalovirus-associated TCR beta chains were listed, numbering 150 to 200.

This clonotype was obtained from a man in his late teens or twenties in good health and CMV-seropositive. The sequenced material came from PBMCs.

For the CDR3, the DNA is TGCAGCGTCAGCGCACCGGGACAGGGGAGAAATGAGCAGTTCTTC. Amino acid sequence: CSVSAPGQGRNEQFF. The chain combines TRBV29-1 with TRBJ2-1; 10 nucleotides line up with TRBD1. The CDR3 loop spans 15 amino acids. V gave up 6 bases and J gave up 7 bases; unmatched junction bases: 12. Germline lookup yields CDR1 SQVTM and CDR2 ANQGSEA.